These 5 T cell receptor beta chains came from one sample sequenced in a study of shared clonotypes between healthy human individuals. This table comes from immunoSEQ multiplex PCR, and its TCRdb copy is limited to in-frame clones, with some not included. The sample contains about 1,800,000 clones, about 95% of which appear only once. Terminally differentiated effector memory CD45RA+ cells were left out of the naive CD8 fraction, which was CD45RO-negative and positively selected for CCR7. The sample consisted of naive CD8+ T cells sorted from blood. These receptors all come from a man aged 18 to 30 in good health.

A single count supports this clone. This rearrangement joins TRBV19 to TRBJ2-6; the D is unclear. V lost 3 bases to trimming and J lost 0 bases, with 12 bases between them. Germline V gene data show CDR1 as LNHDA and CDR2 as SQIVND (reference sequence). The CDR3 consists of 17 residues. The CDR3 nucleotides read TGTGCCAGTAGTATCGAGGACGCCCGCTCTGGGGCCAACGTCCTGACTTTC. Amino acids: CASSIEDARSGANVLTF. The full variable domain, its missing parts supplied by reference TRBV19 and TRBJ2-6, is DGGITQSPKYLFRKEGQNVTLSCEQNLNHDAMYWYRQDPGQGLRLIYYSQIVNDFQKGDIAEGYSVSREKKESFPLTVTSAQKNPTAFYLCASSIEDARSGANVLTFGAGSRLTVL.

The V and J genes are TRBV7-9 and TRBJ2-5, with 7 positions matching TRBD1. The better agreement between TRBJ2-7 and the DNA end casts doubt on the J call. The CDR3 loop spans 13 amino acids. The germline gives CDR1 SEHNR, CDR2 FQNEAQ (reference sequence). The CDR3 coding sequence is TGTGCCAGCAGCCGGGACAGCCTCTACGAGCAGTACTTC. It codes for CASSRDSLYEQYF.

This chain links TRBV7-8 with TRBJ1-2; possible D gene TRBD1, 5 bases. This CDR3 has 16 amino acids. Trimming stripped 0 bases from V and 0 bases from J, with 11 bases between. Germline values: CDR1 SGHVS, CDR2 FQNEAQ. The CDR3 loop is CASSLAIGAPNYGYTF. The CDR3 DNA sequence: TGTGCCAGCAGCTTAGCTATAGGGGCACCTAACTATGGCTACACCTTC.

V usage is TRBV13 and J usage is TRBJ1-5; D is ambiguous. Between the trimmed V and J ends, which lost 2 bases and 3 bases, there was a span of 8 bases. The CDR3 is 14 residues long. Germline V CDR1 and CDR2: PRHDT, FYEKMQ (reference sequence). CDR3 loop: CASSLSPVNQPQHF. CDR3 bases: TGTGCCAGCAGCTTAAGTCCAGTCAATCAGCCCCAGCATTTT.

J is TRBJ1-6 and V is TRBV15; possibly TRBD1 for D (6 bases). The ends were cut back, 5 bases at V and 1 base at J, with 9 bases in the middle. The CDR3 contains 15 residues. Germline CDR1 and CDR2: LNHNV and YYDKDF (reference sequence). CDR3 residues: CATSEDSSYNSPLHF. The CDR3 DNA reads TGTGCCACCAGCGAGGACAGTTCCTATAATTCACCCCTCCACTTT.